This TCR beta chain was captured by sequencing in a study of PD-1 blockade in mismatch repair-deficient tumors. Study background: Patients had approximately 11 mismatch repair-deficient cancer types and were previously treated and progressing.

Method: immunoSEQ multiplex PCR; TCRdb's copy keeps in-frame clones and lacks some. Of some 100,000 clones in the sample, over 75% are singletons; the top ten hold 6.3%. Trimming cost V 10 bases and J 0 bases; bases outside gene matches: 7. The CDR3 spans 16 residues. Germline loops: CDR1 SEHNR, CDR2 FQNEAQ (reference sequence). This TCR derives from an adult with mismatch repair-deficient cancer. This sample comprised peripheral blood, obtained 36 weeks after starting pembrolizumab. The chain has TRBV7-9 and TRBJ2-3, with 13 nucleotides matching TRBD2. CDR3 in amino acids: CATTRTSGGSTDTQYF. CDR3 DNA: TGTGCCACCACCCGGACTAGCGGGGGAAGCACAGATACGCAGTATTTT.